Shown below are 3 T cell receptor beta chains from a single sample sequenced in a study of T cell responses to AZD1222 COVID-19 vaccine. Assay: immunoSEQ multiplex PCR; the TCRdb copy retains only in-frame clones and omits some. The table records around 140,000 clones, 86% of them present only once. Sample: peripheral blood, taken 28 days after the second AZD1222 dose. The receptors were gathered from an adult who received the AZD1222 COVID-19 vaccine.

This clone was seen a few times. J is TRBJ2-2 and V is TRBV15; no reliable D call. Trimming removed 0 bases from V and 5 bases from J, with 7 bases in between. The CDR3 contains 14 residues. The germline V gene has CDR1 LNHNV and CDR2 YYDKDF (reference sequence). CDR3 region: CATSREGITGELFF. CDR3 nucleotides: TGTGCCACCAGCAGAGAGGGTATTACCGGGGAGCTGTTTTTT.

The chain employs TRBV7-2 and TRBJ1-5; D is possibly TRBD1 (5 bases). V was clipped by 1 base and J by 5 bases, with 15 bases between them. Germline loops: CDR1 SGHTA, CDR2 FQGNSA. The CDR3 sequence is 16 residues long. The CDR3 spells CASSLGFPAGHQPQHF. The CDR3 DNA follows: TGTGCCAGCAGCTTAGGTTTCCCCGCGGGGCATCAGCCCCAGCATTTT.

CDR3 loop: CASSFRTGGNSPLHF. CDR3 DNA: TGTGCCAGCAGCTTCCGGACAGGAGGGAATTCACCCCTCCACTTT. V gene TRBV7-8 combines with J gene TRBJ1-6; 7 bases line up with TRBD1. Germline V gene sequence: CDR1 SGHVS, CDR2 FQNEAQ. With V trimmed by 3 bases and J by 7 bases, 6 bases remained unmatched. The CDR3 sequence is 15 residues long.